This T cell receptor beta chain is from a study of T cells in women clearing cervical HPV infection. The germline V gene encodes CDR1 SGHVS and CDR2 FQNEAQ. The CDR3 consists of 13 residues. V was clipped by 5 bases and J by 6 bases; unmatched bases: 5. As for this clone: The sequence runs out 3 residues before the end of the CDR3; the remainder is reconstructed from the germline J gene.

Method: immunoSEQ multiplex PCR; TCRdb's copy keeps in-frame clones and lacks some. The data show tens of thousands of clones, and the top ten clones hold 3% to 4%. This clonotype was sampled from a woman aged 18 to 75 with a cervical HPV16 infection that either progressed to CIN3+ or cleared (not recorded which). The chain joins TRBV7-8 to TRBJ2-7; 9 bases match TRBD2. The sample was blood buffy coat. The sequenced CDR3 bases are TGTGCCAGCAGCGGTAGCGGGAGTGGCGAG. As protein: CASSGSGSGE. The entire CDR3 is CASSGSGSGEQYF.